Sequencing of this T cell receptor (beta chain) was carried out in a study of radiotherapy plus CTLA-4 blockade in lung cancer. Turning to the study itself: Across the patients, objective responses occurred in about 18%, and disease control in approximately 30%.

On this clone itself: The antigen is not known.

The study gave focal radiation plus ipilimumab CTLA-4 blockade to patients with chemo-refractory metastatic non-small-cell lung cancer. The data were produced by immunoSEQ multiplex PCR, yet TCRdb's version contains in-frame clones alone and is incomplete. Of fewer than 50,000 clones listed, approximately 83% are singletons. Study-wide findings and caveats: The best predictor of response was reported to be early blood T cell clone dynamics, with interferon-beta. In blood, after radiotherapy plus ipilimumab, tumor-derived TCR clones expanded.

CDR1 is SGHTA, CDR2 FQGNSA, per germline. This CDR3 contains 14 residues. V lost 6 bases and J 1 base, leaving 12 bases between the germline ends. The clonotype comes from a human donor with non-small cell lung cancer whose response to radiotherapy plus ipilimumab could not be evaluated. The V gene is TRBV7-2, the J gene TRBJ2-5; D is uncertain. Sequenced material: peripheral blood, taken from a patient treated with radiotherapy plus ipilimumab. The CDR3 DNA sequence: TGTGCCAGCAGTGTGCAGGCCCTCCAAGAGACCCAGTACTTC. It encodes CASSVQALQETQYF.